This T cell receptor (beta chain) was recorded in a study of T cell changes during pregnancy in multiple sclerosis. Germline V CDR1 and CDR2: LGHNT, FRNRAP. The length of the CDR3 is 16 residues. V was clipped by 6 bases and J by 5 bases; unmatched bases: 8. Method: immunoSEQ multiplex PCR; TCRdb's copy keeps in-frame clones and lacks some. Among fewer than 110,000 clones listed, around 92% were seen once. This TCR was recovered from a female donor with multiple sclerosis, enrolled in a pregnancy study. The sequences come from peripheral blood, collected in the second trimester of pregnancy. This chain links TRBV12-5 with TRBJ2-3, with 13 bases identical to TRBD2. In DNA, the CDR3 is TGTGCTAGTGGATCCGGACTAGCGGGAGTCGGAGATACGCAGTATTTT. It yields the protein CASGSGLAGVGDTQYF.